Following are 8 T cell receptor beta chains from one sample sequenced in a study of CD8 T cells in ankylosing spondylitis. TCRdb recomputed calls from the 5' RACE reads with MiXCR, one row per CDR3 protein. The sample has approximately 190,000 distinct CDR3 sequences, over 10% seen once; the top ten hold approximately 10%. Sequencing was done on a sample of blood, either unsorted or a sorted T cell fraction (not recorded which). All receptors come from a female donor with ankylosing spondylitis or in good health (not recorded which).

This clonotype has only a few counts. The CDR3 DNA follows: TGTGCCAGCAGTGAATACCTAACAAATGAGCAGTTCTTC. As protein: CASSEYLTNEQFF. The rearrangement uses TRBV2 and TRBJ2-1; D not certain. This CDR3 spans 13 amino acids. Germline-derived CDR1 and CDR2 are SNHLY and FYNNEI. The V end was cut by 2 bases, the J end by 7 bases, with 9 bases between.

The CDR3 protein is CASSLLRLNTEAFF. The CDR3 DNA sequence: TGTGCCAGCAGCTTACTACGGTTGAACACTGAAGCTTTCTTT. The chain uses TRBV7-2 and TRBJ1-1; D gene uncertain. CDR1 and CDR2 from the germline V gene are SGHTA and FQGNSA. Trimming removed 2 bases at V and 0 bases at J, with 7 bases between. The CDR3 spans 14 residues.

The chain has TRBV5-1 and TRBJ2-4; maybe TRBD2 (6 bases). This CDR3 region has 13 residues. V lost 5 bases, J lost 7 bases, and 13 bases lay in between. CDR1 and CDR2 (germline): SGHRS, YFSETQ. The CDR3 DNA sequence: TGCGCCAGCAGACCCGGGACTGGGAACATTCAGTACTTC. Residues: CASRPGTGNIQYF.

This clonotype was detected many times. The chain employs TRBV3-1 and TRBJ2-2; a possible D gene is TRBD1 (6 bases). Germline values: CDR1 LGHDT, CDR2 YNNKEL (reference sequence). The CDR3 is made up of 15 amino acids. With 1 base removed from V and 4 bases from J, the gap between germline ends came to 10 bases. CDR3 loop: CASSQGGRVTGELFF. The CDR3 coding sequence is TGTGCCAGCAGCCAAGGGGGGCGCGTCACCGGGGAGCTGTTTTTT.

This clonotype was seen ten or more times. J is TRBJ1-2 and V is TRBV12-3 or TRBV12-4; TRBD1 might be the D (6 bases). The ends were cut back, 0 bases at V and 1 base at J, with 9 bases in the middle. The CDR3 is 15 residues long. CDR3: CASSLAGASNYGYTF. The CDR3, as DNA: TGTGCCAGCAGTTTAGCGGGGGCCAGTAACTATGGCTACACCTTC.

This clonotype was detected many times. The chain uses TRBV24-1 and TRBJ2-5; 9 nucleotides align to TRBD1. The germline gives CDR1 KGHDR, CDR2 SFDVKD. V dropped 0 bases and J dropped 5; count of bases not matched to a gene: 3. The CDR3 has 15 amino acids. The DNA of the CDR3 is TGTGCCACCAGTGATTTGAAGGGGACAGGGGAGACCCAGTACTTC. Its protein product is CATSDLKGTGETQYF.

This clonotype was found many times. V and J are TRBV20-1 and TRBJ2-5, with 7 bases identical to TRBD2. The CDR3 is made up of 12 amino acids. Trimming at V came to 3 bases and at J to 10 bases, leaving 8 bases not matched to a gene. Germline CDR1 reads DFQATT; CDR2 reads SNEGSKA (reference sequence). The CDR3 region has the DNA TGCAGTGCTAGTTCCCGGTGGGGGGGCCAGTACTTC. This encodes CSASSRWGGQYF.

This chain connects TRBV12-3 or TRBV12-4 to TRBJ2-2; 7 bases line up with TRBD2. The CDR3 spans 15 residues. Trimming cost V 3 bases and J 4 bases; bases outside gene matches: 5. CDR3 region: CASSLRRESTGELFF. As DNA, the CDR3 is TGTGCCAGCAGTTTGAGGCGGGAGAGCACCGGGGAGCTGTTTTTT.